The 10 T cell receptor beta chains listed next were all sequenced from one sample in a study of shared clonotypes between healthy human individuals. Produced via immunoSEQ multiplex PCR; TCRdb's table is partial and in-frame only. Of roughly 720,000 clones listed, less than 95% were seen once; the top ten hold 34%. Sequencing was carried out using memory CD8+ T cells from PBMCs. Subset specified: CD45RO+ cells pooled with CCR7-negative TemRA cells. Every receptor here comes from a man aged 18-30 years in good health. Some clones in this sample may be carry-over from other donors' samples.

This rearrangement joins TRBV29-1 to TRBJ2-7; D is possibly TRBD2 (6 bases). The CDR3 spans 15 residues. Germline CDR1 reads SQVTM; CDR2 reads ANQGSEA. Trimming removed 4 bases from V and 5 bases from J, with 21 bases in between. The CDR3, as DNA: TGCAGCGTTGGATCGGGACTTCCGCGGCAAGACGAGCAGTACTTC. It codes for CSVGSGLPRQDEQYF.

This chain uses TRBV5-8 with TRBJ2-7; TRBD1 is a possible D gene (5 bases). Trimming removed 5 bases at V and 5 bases at J, with 17 bases between. The CDR3 spans 14 residues. The germline V gene encodes CDR1 SGHTS and CDR2 YDEGEE. As DNA, the CDR3 is TGTGCCAGCAGGCCCCTGACAGCGAGCGACGAGCAGTACTTC. This gives the protein CASRPLTASDEQYF. The variable domain in full, with the rest retrieved from reference TRBV5-8 and TRBJ2-7, is EAGVTQSPTHLIKTRGQQATLRCSPISGHTSVYWYQQALGLGLQFLLWYDEGEERNRGNFPPRFSGRQFPNYSSELNVNALELEDSALYLCASRPLTASDEQYFGPGTRLTVT.

This rearrangement joins TRBV28 to TRBJ2-3; possibly TRBD2 for D (6 bases). This CDR3 is built from 17 residues. V dropped 3 bases and J dropped 0 bases, with 16 bases sitting between them. Looked up from germline, CDR1 is MDHEN and CDR2 is SYDVKM. The CDR3 bases are TGTGCCAGCAGTTTTTCCCCGGGAGAAACTAGCACAGATACGCAGTATTTT. It encodes CASSFSPGETSTDTQYF.

The V call is TRBV6-1, the J call TRBJ1-2, with D perhaps matching TRBD1 (5 bases). Germline V lookup: CDR1 MNHNS, CDR2 SASEGT. Trimming pared 3 bases from V and 7 bases from J, leaving 21 bases between. This CDR3 has 16 residues. Written as DNA, the CDR3 is TGTGCCAGCAGTGAGGTCTGGACACCCCGAACCCTTGGCTACACCTTC. It specifies CASSEVWTPRTLGYTF.

The rearrangement links TRBV7-9 to TRBJ2-7; 10 positions agree with TRBD2. The ends lost 4 bases at V and 3 bases at J; junction bases unmatched: 6. The CDR3 is 15 residues long. Germline CDR1 SEHNR, CDR2 FQNEAQ (reference sequence). The CDR3 is CASSSTSGINYEQYF. DNA of the CDR3: TGTGCCAGCAGCTCAACTAGCGGGATAAACTACGAGCAGTACTTC.

There are a few counts of this clone. This chain joins TRBV7-9 and TRBJ2-2, with D unclear. V was cut by 11 bases and J by 1 base, with 14 bases left in between. The CDR3 consists of 14 residues. Germline V gives CDR1 SEHNR, CDR2 FQNEAQ (reference sequence). This CDR3 is CAGRTGMNTGELFF. The CDR3, as DNA: TGTGCCGGAAGGACGGGTATGAACACCGGGGAGCTGTTTTTT.

The V gene is TRBV7-2, the J gene TRBJ2-7; D unresolved. The CDR3 is 17 residues long. With 1 base removed from V and 2 bases from J, the gap between germline ends came to 18 bases. Germline-derived CDR1 and CDR2 are SGHTA and FQGNSA. The CDR3 DNA reads TGTGCCAGCAGCTTAGGGGCTAACCCGATCGATCCCTACGAGCAGTACTTC. Translating it yields CASSLGANPIDPYEQYF.

The chain employs TRBV19 and TRBJ2-5; 8 nucleotides agree with TRBD2. The germline gives CDR1 LNHDA, CDR2 SQIVND (reference sequence). The CDR3 consists of 14 residues. V lost 5 bases, J lost 5 bases, and 7 bases stayed unmatched. The CDR3 reads CASSALSGGETQYF. CDR3 coding DNA: TGTGCCAGTAGTGCGTTATCGGGAGGGGAGACCCAGTACTTC. Complete variable domain (other parts from reference TRBV19 and TRBJ2-5): DGGITQSPKYLFRKEGQNVTLSCEQNLNHDAMYWYRQDPGQGLRLIYYSQIVNDFQKGDIAEGYSVSREKKESFPLTVTSAQKNPTAFYLCASSALSGGETQYFGPGTRLLVL.

The V and J genes are TRBV4-3 and TRBJ2-1, with 8 bases fitting TRBD2. The ends lost 3 bases at V and 9 bases at J; junction bases unmatched: 13. Germline CDR1 and CDR2: LGHNA and YSLEER. This CDR3 is 16 amino acids long. The CDR3 reads CASSQEVREGRGEQFF. The DNA for the CDR3 is TGCGCCAGCAGCCAGGAAGTCCGGGAGGGCCGGGGTGAGCAGTTCTTC.

The chain recombines TRBV6-5 with TRBJ2-7, with 7 bases aligning to TRBD1. Germline V lookup: CDR1 MNHEY, CDR2 SVGAGI. The CDR3 has 13 amino acids. With 4 bases clipped from V and 8 bases from J, the junction kept 8 bases outside the gene matches. The CDR3 bases are TGTGCCAGCAGTTCCGGGACAGTTTCCAAGCAGTACTTC. Translating gives CASSSGTVSKQYF.